The clone carrying this TCR beta chain was detected only a few times. The target antigen is unknown. The sample belongs to a study of T-cell memory formation after mild COVID-19. Study-level information: Largely, TCR clusters stayed within a single donor. Study results and caveats: CD4+ contracting clones were mainly CM and EM; CD8+ ones, EMRA. From day 15 to 85, contracting clones were balanced between CD4 and CD8, whereas later expanders leaned toward CD4+.

After 5'RACE with constant-segment primers, TCR alpha and TCR beta cDNA libraries carrying sample barcodes and UMIs were obtained. A single record per CDR3 protein comes from TCRdb applying MiXCR to the 5' RACE reads. The sample has around 300,000 distinct CDR3 sequences; roughly 13% are singletons. The receptor was isolated from a man between 18 and 35 years old who had mild COVID-19 (a few samples of this study predate the infection). Cell type and time point are not known. Sequencing used PBMCs or a T cell subset sorted from them (not recorded which).

DNA of the CDR3: TGTGCCAGCAGTGAAGCGCTCCGGGACGCTCGGGGCTACACCTTC. Translation: CASSEALRDARGYTF. J is TRBJ1-2 and V is TRBV2, with D perhaps TRBD1 (5 bases). Trimming left V 0 bases short and J 8 bases short, with 16 bases between. The germline gives CDR1 SNHLY, CDR2 FYNNEI. This CDR3 contains 15 residues.